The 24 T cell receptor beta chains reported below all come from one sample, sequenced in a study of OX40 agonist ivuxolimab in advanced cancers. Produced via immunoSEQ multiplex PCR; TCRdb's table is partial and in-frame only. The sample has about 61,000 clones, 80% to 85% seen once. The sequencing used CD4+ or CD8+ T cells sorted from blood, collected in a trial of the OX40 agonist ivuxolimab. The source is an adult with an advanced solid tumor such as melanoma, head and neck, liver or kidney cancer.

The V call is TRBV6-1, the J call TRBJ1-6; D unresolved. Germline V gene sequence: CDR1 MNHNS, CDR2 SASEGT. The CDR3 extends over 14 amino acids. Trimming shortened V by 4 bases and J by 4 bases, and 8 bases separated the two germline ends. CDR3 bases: TGTGCCAGCAGTGGGTCAGAGTATAATTCACCCCTCCACTTT. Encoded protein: CASSGSEYNSPLHF.

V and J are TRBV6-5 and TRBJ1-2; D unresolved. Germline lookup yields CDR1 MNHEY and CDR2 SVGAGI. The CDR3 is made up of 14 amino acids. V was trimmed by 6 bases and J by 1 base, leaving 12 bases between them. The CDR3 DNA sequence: TGTGCCAGCAGCTTCCACGCTTTTAACTATGGCTACACCTTC. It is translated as CASSFHAFNYGYTF.

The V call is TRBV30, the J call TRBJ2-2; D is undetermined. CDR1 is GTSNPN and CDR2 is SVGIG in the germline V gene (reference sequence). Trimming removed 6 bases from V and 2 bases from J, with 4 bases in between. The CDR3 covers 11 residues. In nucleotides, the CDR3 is TGTGCCTGCCGTAACACCGGGGAGCTGTTTTTT. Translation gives CACRNTGELFF.

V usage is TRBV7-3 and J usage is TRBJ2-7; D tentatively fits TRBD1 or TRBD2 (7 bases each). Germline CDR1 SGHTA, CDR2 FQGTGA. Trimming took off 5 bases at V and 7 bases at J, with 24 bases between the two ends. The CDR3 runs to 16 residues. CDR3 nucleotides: TGTGCCAGCAGCCCACAATTCAGGGAGGGGGCGGGAGAGCAGTACTTC. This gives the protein CASSPQFREGAGEQYF.

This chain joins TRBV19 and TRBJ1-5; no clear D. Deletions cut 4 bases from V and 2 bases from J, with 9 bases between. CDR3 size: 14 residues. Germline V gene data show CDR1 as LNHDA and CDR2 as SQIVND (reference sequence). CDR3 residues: CASSTRERNQPQHF. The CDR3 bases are TGTGCCAGTAGTACACGCGAGCGCAATCAGCCCCAGCATTTT.

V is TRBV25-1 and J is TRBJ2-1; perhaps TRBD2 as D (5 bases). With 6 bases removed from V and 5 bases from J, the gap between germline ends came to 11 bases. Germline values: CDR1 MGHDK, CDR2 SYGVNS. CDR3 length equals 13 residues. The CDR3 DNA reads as TGTGCCAGCAGGGGAGACGGCAACAATGAGCAGTTCTTC. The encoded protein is CASRGDGNNEQFF.

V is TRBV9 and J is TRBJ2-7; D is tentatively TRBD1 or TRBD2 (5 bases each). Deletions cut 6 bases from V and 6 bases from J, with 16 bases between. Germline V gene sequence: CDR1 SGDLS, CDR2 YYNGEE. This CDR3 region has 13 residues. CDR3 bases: TGTGCCAGCAACCGGGGCTCAGAAAGCGAGCAGTACTTC. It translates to CASNRGSESEQYF. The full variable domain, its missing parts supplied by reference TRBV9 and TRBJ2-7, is DSGVTQTPKHLITATGQRVTLRCSPRSGDLSVYWYQQSLDQGLQFLIQYYNGEERAKGNILERFSAQQFPDLHSELNLSSLELGDSALYFCASNRGSESEQYFGPGTRLTVT.

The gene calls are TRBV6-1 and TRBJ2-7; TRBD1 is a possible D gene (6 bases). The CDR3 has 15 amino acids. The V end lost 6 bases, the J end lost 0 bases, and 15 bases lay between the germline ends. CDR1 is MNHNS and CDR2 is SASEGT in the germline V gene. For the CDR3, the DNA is TGTGCCAGCAGGGAGCAGGGACAAAGCTCCTACGAGCAGTACTTC. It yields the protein CASREQGQSSYEQYF.

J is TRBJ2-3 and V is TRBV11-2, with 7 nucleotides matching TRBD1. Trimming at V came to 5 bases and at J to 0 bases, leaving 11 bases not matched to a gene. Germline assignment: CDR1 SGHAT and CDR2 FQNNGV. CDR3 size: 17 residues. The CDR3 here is CASSPGTADPSTDTQYF. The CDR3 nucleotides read TGTGCCAGCAGCCCAGGGACAGCCGACCCCAGCACAGATACGCAGTATTTT.

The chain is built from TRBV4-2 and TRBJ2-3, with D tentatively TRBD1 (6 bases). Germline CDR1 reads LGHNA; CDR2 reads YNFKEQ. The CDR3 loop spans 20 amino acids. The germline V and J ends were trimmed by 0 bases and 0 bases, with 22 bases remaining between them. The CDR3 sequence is CASSQDIVGASSISTDTQYF. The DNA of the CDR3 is TGTGCCAGCAGCCAAGATATCGTGGGGGCCAGCTCGATAAGCACAGATACGCAGTATTTT.

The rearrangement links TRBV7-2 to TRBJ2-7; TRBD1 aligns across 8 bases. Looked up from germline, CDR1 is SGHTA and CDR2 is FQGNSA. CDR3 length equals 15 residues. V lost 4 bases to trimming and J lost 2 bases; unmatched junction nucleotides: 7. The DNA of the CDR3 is TGTGCCAGCAGCTACACCGGGACAGGAGCCTACGAGCAGTACTTC. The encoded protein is CASSYTGTGAYEQYF.

As DNA, the CDR3 is TGCGCCAGCAGCTCCGGGACAGGCATCTTTAACCAAGAGACCCAGTACTTC. Amino acid sequence: CASSSGTGIFNQETQYF. The chain recombines TRBV5-1 with TRBJ2-5, with 8 nucleotides matching TRBD1. Germline CDR1 reads SGHRS; CDR2 reads YFSETQ. This CDR3 region has 17 residues. The ends lost 3 bases at V and 0 bases at J; junction bases unmatched: 10.

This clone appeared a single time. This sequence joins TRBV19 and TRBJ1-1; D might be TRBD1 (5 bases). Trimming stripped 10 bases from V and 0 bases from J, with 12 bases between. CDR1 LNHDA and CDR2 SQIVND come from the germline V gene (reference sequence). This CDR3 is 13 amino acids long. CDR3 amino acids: CAITDRMNTEAFF. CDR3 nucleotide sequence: TGTGCCATTACAGACAGAATGAACACTGAAGCTTTCTTT.

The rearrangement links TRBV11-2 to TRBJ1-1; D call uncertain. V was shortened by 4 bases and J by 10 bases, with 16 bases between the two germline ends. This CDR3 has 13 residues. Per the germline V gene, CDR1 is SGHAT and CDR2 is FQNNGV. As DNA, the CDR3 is TGTGCCAGCAGCTCCCAACATAGCGGAAGAGCTTTCTTT. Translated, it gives CASSSQHSGRAFF.

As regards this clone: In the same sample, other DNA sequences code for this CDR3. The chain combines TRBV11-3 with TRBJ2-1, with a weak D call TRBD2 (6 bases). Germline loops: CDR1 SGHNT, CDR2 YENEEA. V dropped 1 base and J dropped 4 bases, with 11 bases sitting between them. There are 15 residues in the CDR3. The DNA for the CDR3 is TGTGCCAGCAGCTTAGGGAGGGGAGCGTACAATGAGCAGTTCTTC. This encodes CASSLGRGAYNEQFF.

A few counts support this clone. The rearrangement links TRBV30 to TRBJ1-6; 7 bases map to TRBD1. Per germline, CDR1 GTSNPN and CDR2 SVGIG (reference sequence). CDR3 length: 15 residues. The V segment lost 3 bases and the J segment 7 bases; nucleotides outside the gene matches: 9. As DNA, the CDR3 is TGTGCCTGGAGACAGCAACAACAGGGGAATTCACCCCTCCACTTT. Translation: CAWRQQQQGNSPLHF. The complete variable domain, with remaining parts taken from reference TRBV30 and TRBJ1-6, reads SQTIHQWPATLVQPVGSPLSLECTVEGTSNPNLYWYRQAAGRGLQLLFYSVGIGQISSEVPQNLSASRPQDRQFILSSKKLLLSDSGFYLCAWRQQQQGNSPLHFGNGTRLTVT.

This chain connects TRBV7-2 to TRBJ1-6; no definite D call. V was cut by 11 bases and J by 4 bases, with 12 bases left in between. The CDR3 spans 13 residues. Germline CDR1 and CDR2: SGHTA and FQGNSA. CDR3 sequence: CAVKLDYNSPLHF. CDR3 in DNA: TGTGCCGTCAAATTAGATTATAATTCACCCCTCCACTTT. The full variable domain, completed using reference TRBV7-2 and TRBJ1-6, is GAGVSQSPSNKVTEKGKDVELRCDPISGHTALYWYRQSLGQGLEFLIYFQGNSAPDKSGLPSDRFSAERTGGSVSTLTIQRTQQEDSAVYLCAVKLDYNSPLHFGNGTRLTVT.

This CDR3 reads CASSLLGTSGGPRGKQFF. CDR3 bases: TGCGCCAGCAGCTTGTTGGGGACTAGCGGGGGGCCGCGCGGGAAGCAGTTCTTC. The J gene is TRBJ2-1, the V gene TRBV5-1, with TRBD2 matching 15 bases. The length of the CDR3 is 18 residues. V dropped 1 base and J dropped 11; count of bases not matched to a gene: 13. Germline V gene lookup returns CDR1 SGHRS and CDR2 YFSETQ.

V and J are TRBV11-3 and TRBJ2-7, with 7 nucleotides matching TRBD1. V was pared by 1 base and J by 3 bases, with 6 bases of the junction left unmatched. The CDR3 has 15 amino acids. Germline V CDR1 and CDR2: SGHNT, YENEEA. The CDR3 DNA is TGTGCCAGCAGCTTAGGACAGGGAGTAGTCTACGAGCAGTACTTC. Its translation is CASSLGQGVVYEQYF.

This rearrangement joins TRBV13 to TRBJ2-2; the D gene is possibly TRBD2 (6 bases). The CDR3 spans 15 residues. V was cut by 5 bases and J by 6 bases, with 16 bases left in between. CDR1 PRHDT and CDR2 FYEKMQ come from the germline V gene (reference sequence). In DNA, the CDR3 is TGTGCCAGCAGCATCCGGGGCCGGGGGTCCGGGGAGCTGTTTTTT. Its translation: CASSIRGRGSGELFF.

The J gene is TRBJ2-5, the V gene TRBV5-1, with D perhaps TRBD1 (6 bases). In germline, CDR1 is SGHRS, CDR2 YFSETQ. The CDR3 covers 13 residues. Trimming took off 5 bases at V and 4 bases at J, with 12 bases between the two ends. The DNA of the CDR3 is TGCGCCAGCAGTACAGAGGGGGTAGAGACCCAGTACTTC. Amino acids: CASSTEGVETQYF. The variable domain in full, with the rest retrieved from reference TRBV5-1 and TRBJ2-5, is KAGVTQTPRYLIKTRGQQVTLSCSPISGHRSVSWYQQTPGQGLQFLFEYFSETQRNKGNFPGRFSGRQFSNSRSEMNVSTLELGDSALYLCASSTEGVETQYFGPGTRLLVL.

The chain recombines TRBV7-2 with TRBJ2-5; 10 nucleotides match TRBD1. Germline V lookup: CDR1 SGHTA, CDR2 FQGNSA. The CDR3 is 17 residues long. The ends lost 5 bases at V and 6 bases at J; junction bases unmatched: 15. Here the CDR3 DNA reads TGTGCCAGCAGCCCCTACGGAGCGACAGGGGGCAAAAAGACCCAGTACTTC. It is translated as CASSPYGATGGKKTQYF. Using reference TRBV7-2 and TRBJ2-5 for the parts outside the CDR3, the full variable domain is GAGVSQSPSNKVTEKGKDVELRCDPISGHTALYWYRQSLGQGLEFLIYFQGNSAPDKSGLPSDRFSAERTGGSVSTLTIQRTQQEDSAVYLCASSPYGATGGKKTQYFGPGTRLLVL.

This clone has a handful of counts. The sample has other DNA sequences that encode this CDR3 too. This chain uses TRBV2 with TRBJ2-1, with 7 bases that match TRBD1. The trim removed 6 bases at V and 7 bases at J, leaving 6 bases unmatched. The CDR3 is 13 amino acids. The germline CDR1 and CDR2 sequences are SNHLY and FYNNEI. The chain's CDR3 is CASSRRGQNEQFF. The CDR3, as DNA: TGTGCCAGCAGCCGAAGGGGGCAGAATGAGCAGTTCTTC. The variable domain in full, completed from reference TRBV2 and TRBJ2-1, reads EPEVTQTPSHQVTQMGQEVILRCVPISNHLYFYWYRQILGQKVEFLVSFYNNEISEKSEIFDDQFSVERPDGSNFTLKIRSTKLEDSAMYFCASSRRGQNEQFFGPGTRLTVL.

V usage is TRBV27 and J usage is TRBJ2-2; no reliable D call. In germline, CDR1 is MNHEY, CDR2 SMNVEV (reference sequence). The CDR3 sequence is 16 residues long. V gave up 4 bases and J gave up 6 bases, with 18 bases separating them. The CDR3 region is CASSSVSSVGAGELFF. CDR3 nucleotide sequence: TGTGCCAGCAGTTCGGTATCCAGCGTCGGCGCCGGGGAGCTGTTTTTT.